The 32 T cell receptor beta chains below come from one sample, sequenced in a study of blood T cell repertoires in COVID-19. Using immunoSEQ multiplex PCR, the repertoire was profiled, and TCRdb retains in-frame clones only, with some absent. The table has just under 350,000 clones, about 90% seen once. Sequencing was carried out using peripheral blood. The receptors originated from a woman aged 18 to 35 who had recovered from COVID-19.

The genes are TRBV5-1 and TRBJ1-1; D may be TRBD1 (5 bases). The germline V gene encodes CDR1 SGHRS and CDR2 YFSETQ. The CDR3 covers 13 residues. V was trimmed by 7 bases and J by 1 base, leaving 11 bases between them. The CDR3 protein is CASQPGGNTEAFF. The CDR3 coding sequence is TGCGCCAGCCAGCCCGGGGGGAACACTGAAGCTTTCTTT.

The V call is TRBV5-1, the J call TRBJ2-3; 11 bases map to TRBD2. CDR1 and CDR2 (germline): SGHRS, YFSETQ. The CDR3 is 16 residues long. Germline trimming cut 4 bases from V and 3 bases from J; bases unmatched to any gene: 7. The CDR3 is CASSPGTSGLTDTQYF. The CDR3 coding sequence is TGCGCCAGCAGCCCCGGGACTAGCGGACTTACAGATACGCAGTATTTT.

The sample holds one count of this clone. The chain uses TRBV18 and TRBJ2-7, with D maybe TRBD1 (5 bases). CDR1 and CDR2 from the germline V gene are KGHSH and LQKENI. V was clipped by 5 bases and J by 0 bases, with 23 bases between them. The CDR3 runs 18 residues. The chain's CDR3 is CASSVSGILGPGSYEQYV. The CDR3 nucleotides are TGTGCCAGCTCAGTGTCAGGGATCCTTGGCCCGGGCTCCTACGAGCAGTACGTC.

The chain combines TRBV15 with TRBJ2-5; possibly TRBD1 for D (6 bases). V dropped 4 bases and J dropped 2 bases, with 17 bases sitting between them. The CDR3 spans 16 residues. The germline CDR1 and CDR2 sequences are LNHNV and YYDKDF (reference sequence). The CDR3 DNA follows: TGTGCCACCAGCATAGACTACGGACAGTTACAAGAGACCCAGTACTTC. This sequence encodes CATSIDYGQLQETQYF. Based on the CDR3 plus reference TRBV15 and TRBJ2-5, the full variable domain is DAMVIQNPRYQVTQFGKPVTLSCSQTLNHNVMYWYQQKSSQAPKLLFHYYDKDFNNEADTPDNFQSRRPNTSFCFLDIRSPGLGDTAMYLCATSIDYGQLQETQYFGPGTRLLVL.

The DNA of the CDR3 is TGTGCCAGCAGTTTGGGTCAGGGGGTGGGAGATACGCAGTATTTT. Protein product: CASSLGQGVGDTQYF. This chain links TRBV28 with TRBJ2-3; 7 bases agree with TRBD1. Germline CDR1 MDHEN, CDR2 SYDVKM. This CDR3 contains 15 residues. V lost 3 bases to trimming and J lost 5 bases; unmatched junction nucleotides: 8. The whole variable domain, filled in from reference TRBV28 and TRBJ2-3, reads DVKVTQSSRYLVKRTGEKVFLECVQDMDHENMFWYRQDPGLGLRLIYFSYDVKMKEKGDIPEGYSVSREKKERFSLILESASTNQTSMYLCASSLGQGVGDTQYFGPGTRLTVL.

V and J are TRBV24-1 and TRBJ2-1, with 13 bases identical to TRBD2. Germline CDR1 KGHDR, CDR2 SFDVKD. The CDR3 runs to 20 residues. The V segment lost 0 bases and the J segment 0 bases; nucleotides outside the gene matches: 7. CDR3 in DNA: TGTGCCACCAGTGATTTGCCGGGACTAGCGGGACCGAGCTCCTACAATGAGCAGTTCTTC. It yields the protein CATSDLPGLAGPSSYNEQFF.

V usage is TRBV10-3 and J usage is TRBJ1-2; D not certain. The CDR3 is 12 amino acids. Trimming pared 6 bases from V and 8 bases from J, leaving 13 bases between. CDR1 and CDR2 from the germline V gene are ENHRY and SYGVKD. The CDR3 sequence: CAISTANGGYTF. The CDR3 nucleotides read TGTGCCATCAGCACGGCGAACGGGGGCTACACCTTC.

The genes are TRBV30 and TRBJ2-2, with 7 bases aligning to TRBD2. Trimming took 1 base from V and 0 from J; bases not matched to a gene: 2. The germline V gene encodes CDR1 GTSNPN and CDR2 SVGIG (reference sequence). The length of the CDR3 is 15 residues. The CDR3 is CAWSGGTTNTGELFF. In DNA form, the CDR3 reads TGTGCCTGGAGTGGAGGGACTACGAACACCGGGGAGCTGTTTTTT.

A note on this clone: The DNA is left out, because the CDR3 cannot be placed on it with certainty; the CDR3 is given as TCRdb lists it. V usage is TRBV9 and J usage is TRBJ1-2; TRBD1, the D gene given by the table, was not confirmed from the DNA. The CDR3 spans 14 residues, counting both ends. Germline CDR1 and CDR2: SGDLS and YYNGEE. CDR3 loop: CASSVAHGAGTVTF.

The J gene is TRBJ2-2, the V gene TRBV5-1; TRBD2 agrees at 9 bases. Germline values: CDR1 SGHRS, CDR2 YFSETQ. The CDR3 loop spans 16 amino acids. J was trimmed by 5 bases and V by 4 bases; bases with no gene match: 9. The CDR3 DNA is TGCGCCAGCAGCCAGATTATAGCGGGAGAGACCGGGGAGCTGTTTTTT. Translation: CASSQIIAGETGELFF.

This chain links TRBV6-5 with TRBJ2-1; 9 bases agree with TRBD2. The trim removed 6 bases at V and 2 bases at J, leaving 2 bases unmatched. The CDR3 contains 14 residues. Germline-derived CDR1 and CDR2 are MNHEY and SVGAGI. The CDR3 sequence: CASRVAGAYNEQFF. The CDR3 coding sequence is TGTGCCAGCAGGGTAGCGGGAGCCTACAATGAGCAGTTCTTC.

The chain uses TRBV12-5 and TRBJ1-4; the D gene is possibly TRBD1 (6 bases). The ends were cut back, 1 base at V and 0 bases at J, with 6 bases in the middle. CDR1 and CDR2 (germline): LGHNT, FRNRAP. The length of the CDR3 is 15 residues. CDR3 loop: CASGLGTATNEKLFF. The CDR3 bases are TGTGCTAGTGGTTTGGGGACAGCAACTAATGAAAAACTGTTTTTT.

The chain links TRBV5-5 to TRBJ1-2; D is unclear. Germline V lookup: CDR1 SGHKS, CDR2 YYEKEE (reference sequence). CDR3 length: 13 amino acids. V was shortened by 1 base and J by 1 base, with 5 bases between the two germline ends. CDR3 DNA: TGTGCCAGCAGCTTGTACAGTAACTATGGCTACACCTTC. This encodes CASSLYSNYGYTF.

The chain links TRBV30 to TRBJ1-4; possibly TRBD1 for D (5 bases). This CDR3 spans 13 amino acids. Germline V gene data show CDR1 as GTSNPN and CDR2 as SVGIG (reference sequence). Deletions cut 2 bases from V and 7 bases from J, with 11 bases between. The CDR3 sequence is CAWSPGLAEKLFF. The DNA for the CDR3 is TGTGCCTGGAGTCCAGGGTTGGCTGAAAAACTGTTTTTT.

This clone was counted a single time. This chain links TRBV7-9 with TRBJ2-3; 13 positions match TRBD2. Per the germline V gene, CDR1 is SEHNR and CDR2 is FQNEAQ (reference sequence). The CDR3 length is 17 residues. Trimming cost V 0 bases and J 2 bases; bases outside gene matches: 2. CDR3 coding DNA: TGTGCCAGCAGCTTAGCACTAGCGGGAGGGTTCACAGATACGCAGTATTTT. Translating gives CASSLALAGGFTDTQYF.

The V and J genes are TRBV19 and TRBJ2-3; 10 nucleotides align to TRBD1. The CDR3 extends over 14 amino acids. J lost 6 bases, V lost 6 bases, and 6 bases had no gene match. The V gene's germline CDR1 is LNHDA and CDR2 SQIVND (reference sequence). For the CDR3, the DNA is TGTGCCAGTAGAATTGGACAGGGGGGCGATACGCAGTATTTT. Its translation is CASRIGQGGDTQYF.

This rearrangement joins TRBV27 to TRBJ1-5; TRBD1 agrees at 9 bases. Looked up from germline, CDR1 is MNHEY and CDR2 is SMNVEV (reference sequence). The CDR3 is 14 residues long. V shed 6 bases and J 6 bases; nucleotides not matched to a gene: 6. The CDR3 loop reads CASRVQGASQPQHF. CDR3 in DNA: TGTGCCAGCAGGGTACAGGGGGCGAGTCAGCCCCAGCATTTT.

The chain employs TRBV4-3 and TRBJ2-5; D not certain. The CDR3 length is 13 residues. Germline V CDR1 and CDR2: LGHNA, YSLEER. Trimming left V 2 bases short and J 5 bases short, with 9 bases between. The CDR3 loop is CASSQTFTETQYF. CDR3 bases: TGCGCCAGCAGCCAAACTTTCACGGAGACCCAGTACTTC.

The chain is built from TRBV11-3 and TRBJ2-1; a weak D match, TRBD2 (5 bases). The length of the CDR3 is 15 residues. V shed 2 bases and J shed 3 bases, with 11 bases lying between them. CDR1 and CDR2 from the germline V gene are SGHNT and YENEEA. CDR3 amino acids: CASSLRITSYNEQFF. The CDR3 nucleotides are TGTGCCAGCAGCTTAAGGATAACTAGCTACAATGAGCAGTTCTTC. Full variable domain (outside the CDR3, taken from reference TRBV11-3 and TRBJ2-1): EAGVVQSPRYKIIEKKQPVAFWCNPISGHNTLYWYLQNLGQGPELLIRYENEEAVDDSQLPKDRFSAERLKGVDSTLKIQPAELGDSAVYLCASSLRITSYNEQFFGPGTRLTVL.

This clone is labeled medium-sized. This sample includes further DNA sequences coding for the same CDR3. The rearrangement uses TRBV19 and TRBJ1-1; TRBD1 is a possible D gene (6 bases). Between the trimmed V and J ends, which lost 5 bases and 1 base, there was a span of 11 bases. Germline loops: CDR1 LNHDA, CDR2 SQIVND (reference sequence). The CDR3 runs 14 residues. For the CDR3, the DNA is TGTGCCAGTAGTTGGGGCAGGGGGAACACTGAAGCTTTCTTT. Its translation: CASSWGRGNTEAFF.

The J gene is TRBJ2-7, the V gene TRBV6-2 or TRBV6-3, with 8 bases identical to TRBD1. This CDR3 spans 17 amino acids. Germline CDR1 is MNHEY and CDR2 is SVGEGT. V shed 0 bases and J 3 bases; nucleotides not matched to a gene: 10. The CDR3 loop is CASSYSTKITGGYEQYV. The DNA of the CDR3 is TGTGCCAGCAGTTACTCGACTAAAATTACAGGGGGCTACGAGCAGTACGTC.

The chain couples TRBV5-4 to TRBJ2-1; D may be TRBD1 (5 bases). The CDR3 consists of 16 residues. Trimming cost V 7 bases and J 0 bases, with 17 bases left between them. Germline CDR1 reads SGHNT; CDR2 reads YYREEE (reference sequence). CDR3 loop: CASEVKRTSSYNEQFF. CDR3 in DNA: TGTGCCAGCGAAGTCAAAAGGACAAGCTCCTACAATGAGCAGTTCTTC.

The chain has TRBV6-2 or TRBV6-3 and TRBJ2-7; tentatively, D is TRBD2 (5 bases). This CDR3 spans 15 amino acids. V lost 6 bases and J 4 bases, leaving 19 bases between the germline ends. Germline values: CDR1 MNHEY, CDR2 SVGEGT. In DNA, the CDR3 is TGTGCCAGCAGCCGCCCGAGGGTGTCTTCGTACGAGCAGTACGTC. This encodes CASSRPRVSSYEQYV.

The J gene is TRBJ2-3, the V gene TRBV5-8; 7 bases map to TRBD1. Germline V gene data show CDR1 as SGHTS and CDR2 as YDEGEE. This CDR3 comprises 14 residues. Trimming removed 4 bases from V and 3 bases from J; junction bases left unmatched: 5. In DNA, the CDR3 is TGTGCCAGCAGCCACGACAGGGCAACAGATACGCAGTATTTT. It codes for CASSHDRATDTQYF.

The chain uses TRBV15 and TRBJ2-3; D might be TRBD2 (5 bases). The V end was cut by 6 bases, the J end by 0 bases, with 13 bases between. This CDR3 spans 15 amino acids. Germline-derived CDR1 and CDR2 are LNHNV and YYDKDF (reference sequence). CDR3 in DNA: TGTGCCACCAGTGGTGAGGGATCTAGCACAGATACGCAGTATTTT. Protein: CATSGEGSSTDTQYF.

The chain employs TRBV27 and TRBJ2-2; TRBD1 matches 8 bases. J gave up 5 bases and V 6 bases, and 8 bases lay outside the gene matches. The CDR3 length is 15 residues. Looked up from germline, CDR1 is MNHEY and CDR2 is SMNVEV (reference sequence). The chain's CDR3 is CASRRGGTGTGELFF. CDR3 DNA sequence: TGTGCCAGCAGAAGAGGGGGGACAGGAACCGGGGAGCTGTTTTTT.

V gene TRBV19 combines with J gene TRBJ1-2; D ambiguous. The CDR3 is 13 residues long. CDR1 is LNHDA and CDR2 is SQIVND in the germline V gene (reference sequence). Trimming cost V 7 bases and J 0 bases, with 9 bases left between them. Here the CDR3 DNA reads TGTGCCAGTACGGGTCGAGCTAACTATGGCTACACCTTC. Translated: CASTGRANYGYTF.

CDR3 protein: CASSLTSGRVQETQYF. The CDR3, as DNA: TGTGCCAGCAGCTTAACTAGCGGGAGGGTTCAAGAGACCCAGTACTTC. The chain carries TRBV13 and TRBJ2-5, with 13 positions matching TRBD2. This CDR3 contains 16 residues. From germline, CDR1 is PRHDT and CDR2 FYEKMQ (reference sequence). Losses at the gene ends were 2 bases for V and 2 bases for J; bases not matched to a gene: 2.

The chain links TRBV6-5 to TRBJ2-1, with D maybe TRBD2 (6 bases). The CDR3 has 14 residues. From germline, CDR1 is MNHEY and CDR2 SVGAGI. The V and J ends lost 0 bases and 9 bases respectively, with 12 bases between them. The CDR3: CASSYSQRRGEQFF. The CDR3 DNA sequence: TGTGCCAGCAGTTACTCCCAGCGGAGGGGTGAGCAGTTCTTC.

The rearrangement joins TRBV9 to TRBJ2-3; D remains ambiguous. Germline V gene data show CDR1 as SGDLS and CDR2 as YYNGEE. The CDR3 runs to 16 residues. Trimming removed 5 bases at V and 2 bases at J, with 18 bases between. The CDR3 region has the DNA TGTGCCAGCAGTTCTGGGTCTAGTAGATTCACAGATACGCAGTATTTT. Translated, it gives CASSSGSSRFTDTQYF.

The chain has TRBV6-2 or TRBV6-3 and TRBJ2-2, with 8 nucleotides matching TRBD2. The length of the CDR3 is 16 residues. Per germline, CDR1 MNHEY and CDR2 SVGEGT. V was clipped by 4 bases and J by 6 bases; unmatched bases: 10. Written as DNA, the CDR3 is TGTGCCAGCAGTTCTCGGGGGGGTCGGGGCCCCGGGGAGCTGTTTTTT. The encoded protein is CASSSRGGRGPGELFF.

This chain links TRBV19 with TRBJ2-2, with TRBD2 matching 10 bases. CDR1 and CDR2 from the germline V gene are LNHDA and SQIVND (reference sequence). With 1 base clipped from V and 2 bases from J, the junction kept 4 bases outside the gene matches. The CDR3 is made up of 17 amino acids. For the CDR3, the DNA is TGTGCCAGTAGTATAGGTAGCGGGAGGCCCAACACCGGGGAGCTGTTTTTT. Translating it yields CASSIGSGRPNTGELFF.